This TCR beta chain was obtained from a study of immune evolution from preneoplasia to lung adenocarcinoma (dated by TCRdb to the early 2020s). In the study overall: HLA loss of heterozygosity was seen in about 7.6%, 15% and 36% of AIS, MIA and ADC lesions, and in no AAH lesions. Class I HLA alleles were inferred from exome data with POLYSOLVER, and allele-specific HLA loss was detected with LOHHLA. Resected precursor lesions (AAH, AIS, MIA) and invasive adenocarcinomas were compared against paired morphologically normal lung tissue. The study combined immune gene expression, TCR sequencing and multiplex immunofluorescence to profile immune contexture across lung adenocarcinoma precursors and invasive adenocarcinoma. The sample size was set by how many specimens were available, not by a prior power calculation. TCR sequencing data were obtained from around 56 patients. The immune data were integrated with whole exome sequencing and methylation data obtained from the same cohort of nodules. The overall cohort comprised approximately 53 patients with pulmonary nodules who underwent surgical resection. It was reported in the study that roughly 100 samples were used for TCR sequencing. Findings and caveats that apply to the study as a whole: Normal lung showed the highest clonality, whereas later-stage lesions appeared to have higher T cell density and diversity but lower clonality. All patients were from Japan and China, so applicability to Western populations was uncertain. Compared with EGFR-mutant or double wild-type lesions, KRAS-mutant nodules had the highest T cell clonality. Findings were based on association rather than direct causation; larger cohorts with long-term follow-up and longitudinal biopsies were deemed needed. The highest top T cell clone frequencies were observed in normal lung, and a progressive decrease in top T cell clone frequencies appeared to occur from AAH through AIS, MIA and invasive adenocarcinoma.

From its cysteine to its phenylalanine, the CDR3 spans 16 amino acids. Just the 48-base CDR3 DNA is kept, in frame starting at base 1. The junction shows trimming of 5 bases on V and 9 bases on J, plus 23 bases between the germline ends. The germline V gene encodes CDR1 SEHNR and CDR2 FQNEAQ (reference sequence). The patients had resection in Japan or China between 2014 and 2017. The histologic diagnosis of each case was independently confirmed on H&E slides by two lung cancer pathologists. Premalignant or tumor cells were enriched for nucleic acid extraction by macro-dissection performed after pathologic assessment. FFPE tissue was used for DNA isolation with the AllPrep DNA/RNA FFPE Kit. Using the immunoSEQ hsTCRbeta Kit, TCR beta CDR3 regions were sequenced from DNA. The original methods were these. The ImmunoSEQ Analyzer was used to analyse the TCR sequencing data. T cell clonality was defined as 1 minus Pielou's evenness computed on productive rearrangements. To measure T cell diversity, the inverse Simpson index was applied to productive templates. T cell density was defined as TCR beta template counts normalized to usable DNA, with usable DNA estimated by amplification and sequencing of housekeeping genes. Two-sided Kruskal-Wallis tests were used to compare TCR metrics across histologic stages. TCRdb re-hosts the immuneACCESS table, in-frame sequences only. Its copies lack some clones; in the studies checked, an unresolved V gene accounts for under half of them, and the cause for the rest is not known. D and trimming were read from the DNA, whereas the V and J calls and clone size are those reported in that table. The sample table shows about 9,600 clones, and approximately 85% are seen once. The ten largest make up 5% to 7% of the sample.

In the case of this clone: No cognate antigen has been identified for it. No much larger clone exists at a distance of one base, and base qualities are not known.

The chain joins TRBV7-9 to TRBJ2-1; the D region possibly corresponds to TRBD2 (7 bases align). This clonotype was obtained from a person aged 70 to 79 with lung adenocarcinoma. Sequenced material: FFPE minimally invasive lung adenocarcinoma tissue. The sample's cell subset or site, from its label and the paper: micro-invasive lung adenocarcinoma (MIA). The sequenced DNA: TGTGCCAGCAGCCTGGGGGGGCCAGGGCTACGTGCTGAGCAGTTCTTC. This codes for CASSLGGPGLRAEQFF.